Listed below are T cell receptor beta chains from one sample, sequenced in a study of CD8 T cells in ankylosing spondylitis. TCRdb re-called the 5' RACE reads with MiXCR, one entry per CDR3 protein. The data hold around 320,000 distinct CDR3 sequences, with around 21% observed a single time. Source material: blood, either unsorted or a sorted T cell fraction (not recorded which). Receptors were obtained from a female donor with ankylosing spondylitis or in good health (not recorded which). The CDR3 runs from the conserved cysteine through the conserved F or W. Fields, in order: V gene, J gene, D gene, clone size, CDR3 protein, CDR3 DNA. The D gene is left open where the match is weak. A clone size is listed for some rows: how often the clone was seen (once, few, many), or a class if it is expanded.

TRBV5-1	TRBJ2-1	TRBD2	few	CASSGELSGSYEQFF	TGCGCCAGCAGCGGGGAACTAAGCGGGAGCTATGAGCAGTTCTTC
TRBV12-3/TRBV12-4	TRBJ2-1	.	.	CASSSNSGLGGDEQFF	TGTGCCAGCAGTTCAAATAGCGGGTTAGGGGGGGATGAGCAGTTCTTC
TRBV14	TRBJ2-7	.	.	CASSQDWGPPYEQYF	TGTGCCAGCAGCCAAGACTGGGGACCCCCCTACGAGCAGTACTTC
TRBV6-1	TRBJ1-1	TRBD1	few	CASREAGGVNTEAFF	TGTGCCAGCAGGGAAGCAGGGGGGGTTAACACTGAAGCTTTCTTT
TRBV6-1	TRBJ2-1	TRBD2	many	CASTLRTSVLVYEQFF	TGTGCCAGCACCCTCCGGACTAGCGTATTGGTATATGAGCAGTTCTTC
TRBV10-3	TRBJ1-6	.	many	CATGGHGDNSPLHF	TGTGCCACTGGCGGACACGGGGATAATTCACCCCTCCACTTT
TRBV3-1	TRBJ1-2	.	.	CASSQDGDSNYGYTF	TGTGCCAGCAGCCAAGACGGGGACTCTAACTATGGCTACACCTTC
TRBV12-3/TRBV12-4	TRBJ2-5	TRBD2	many	CASSPGTSGYGPSTQYF	TGTGCCAGCAGTCCCGGGACTAGCGGGTACGGGCCATCGACACAGTACTTC
TRBV5-5	TRBJ2-1	TRBD1	.	CASSPVGQGNEQFF	TGTGCCAGCAGCCCGGTAGGACAGGGCAATGAGCAGTTCTTC
TRBV5-1	TRBJ2-5	.	.	CASSRLLAPKEETQYF	TGCGCCAGCAGCCGCCTCCTAGCGCCTAAGGAGGAGACCCAGTACTTC
TRBV11-2	TRBJ2-1	.	few	CASSLRGDSLPNEQFF	TGTGCCAGCAGCCTAAGGGGGGACTCTTTACCAAATGAGCAGTTCTTC